This entry concerns a single TCR beta chain. It lacks a known antigen. No much larger clone exists at a distance of one base, and base qualities are not known. The library was produced with 5' RACE. Sequencer: Illumina HiSeq 2500. A second PCR of about 6 to 12 cycles was performed with a sample-barcoded 5' primer and a J-beta primer mix. A unique molecular identifier was introduced onto each TCR beta cDNA molecule by a template-switch 5' adaptor carrying 12 random nucleotides. Each sample yielded at least 2.5 million CDR3-containing paired-end reads. First-strand cDNA was synthesized from all RNA with the Mint cDNA synthesis kit, primed by a TRBC-specific oligonucleotide. All cDNA was treated with uracil-DNA glycosylase and then went through a first 18-cycle PCR with the universal primers M1SS and BC2_uni_R. In the source study's methods: Each sample was normalized by randomly selecting 1 million high-quality reads, each carrying a distinct molecular identifier. Reads sharing molecular identifiers were discarded rather than binned into consensus sequences. MiTCR, run with a Q25 quality threshold and the strictest error-elimination algorithm, handled CDR3 identification, clonotype clustering and error correction. A nonparametric unseen species model with Euler transformation was used to estimate lower-bound total TCR beta diversity. TCRdb passed the public sequencing reads through fastp at Q25 and MiXCR, retaining productive beta sequences. Identical CDR3 proteins give one entry, which carries the most common genes and DNA. These V and J calls originate from TCRdb's pipeline instead of the authors' own analysis. This sample comprises roughly 500,000 distinct CDR3 sequences, 27% of them detected only once. The ten largest make up less than 20% of the sample.

Cut back by 4 bases and 3 bases, the V and J ends lie 10 bases apart. The CDR3, cysteine through phenylalanine, is 14 amino acids long. Only the CDR3 region is kept as DNA, spanning 42 bases read in frame from base 1. The donors were 40 or so Caucasian individuals from Russia, aged roughly 6 to 90 years, who were systemically healthy. Ten milliliters of peripheral blood were drawn from each donor into EDTA-treated Vacutainer tubes. Ficoll-Paque density-gradient centrifugation was used to isolate PBMCs, with at least 6.5 million per sample. Trizol reagent was used to extract total RNA from the PBMCs, yielding at least 6 micrograms per sample. For every donor, flow cytometry on a PBMC aliquot measured the percentage of naive CD45RAhigh/CD27high T cells. This sample was included in a study of blood T cells in healthy people across ages (dated by TCRdb to the mid-2010s). The study in broad terms: In model experiments, roughly one uniquely barcoded TCR beta cDNA molecule per two T cells was captured by template switching. To track age-related changes in TCR beta repertoire diversity, the study relied on deep sequencing normalized with unique cDNA molecular identifiers. Donors were grouped into four age groups: young (average 16 years), middle-aged (roughly 40), aged (62) and long-lived (just over 80). To avoid experimental bias, donors of different ages were distributed randomly across sequencing lanes. Using the same blood draw, the study looked at two additional independent replicas of 1 million unique cDNA reads for two donors, one aged 18 to 30 and the other aged 80 or older.

What the study reported, not specific to this receptor: Total diversity estimates from one million sequenced T cells were considered lower bounds and underestimates. Donor CMV infection status was unknown, potentially confounding age-related changes in expanded clonotypes. Bulk unsorted PBMC profiling prevented conclusive comparison of naive and antigen-experienced compartments. Observed TCR beta diversity per million T cells fell roughly linearly with age, and a significant reduction was already apparent by age around 44. Compared with the aged group, the long-lived group had more naive CD4+ T cells, fewer expanded clones and increased TCR diversity, a pattern suggesting age selection. The percentage of naive T cells measured by flow cytometry correlated strongly with observed TCR beta diversity.

The TCR originated in a woman in her sixties or seventies in good health. The chain uses TRBV12-3 or TRBV12-4 and TRBJ1-5, and the D gene may be TRBD1, 5 bases matching. Sequenced sample: blood. The CDR3 here reads CASSSGHNNQPQHF. The nucleotide sequence is given as TGTGCCAGCAGTTCCGGACACAACAATCAGCCCCAGCATTTT.